This record looks at one T cell receptor beta chain sequence and its context. Its antigen is not yet known. Base quality data are lacking; no much larger clone is found one base away. The data are from a study of blood T cell repertoires in COVID-19 (dated by TCRdb to the early 2020s). At the level of the whole study: Samples covering the acute and convalescent phases of COVID-19 were provided by collaborators in the United States, Italy and Spain. The material from the prospective study consisted of cDNA or gDNA derived from T cells, B-cell-depleted T cells, or PBMCs. Subjects who had been exposed to COVID-19, were actively infected with it, or had recovered from it provided the deeply sampled blood TCRbeta repertoires that made up the dataset. The repertoires were released in a freely available public database meant as a resource for research on the immune response to SARS-CoV-2. The samples were drawn from two sources: the first 160 participants of the ongoing ImmuneRACE study, and 1,000 to 1,500 subjects contributed by 6 global collaborators. A de-identified subject ID, COVID-19 status, age in years and sex were almost always included in the sample metadata. Where HLA class I and class II types were available, the types were taken from metadata supplied by the sample provider, not from assay-based typing. Paper-wide results and their limitations: The amount of clinical and demographic metadata varied by source and participant and was provided uncurated.

Each collaborating institution followed its own protocols to collect whole blood in K2EDTA tubes. For TCRbeta analysis, collaborator samples were shipped as frozen whole blood, as isolated PBMCs, or as DNA extracted from either sample type. The CDR3 holds 14 amino acids from the cysteine to the phenylalanine. The DNA shown is the 42-base CDR3, in frame from base 1. The germline V and J ends show losses of 9 bases and 4 bases respectively, and no gene match explains 9 bases of the junction. CDR1 and CDR2, looked up from the germline V gene, are SGHRS and YFSETQ. The immunoSEQ Assay, a bias-controlled multiplex PCR, was used to amplify TCRbeta CDR3 regions from genomic DNA. Processing in the source paper ran as follows. Within the assay, amplification of reference gene primers was used to estimate how many nucleated cells each sample contained. To quantify the absolute abundance of each unique TCRbeta CDR3 rearrangement, sequence reads were collapsed and filtered. For each sample, productive Simpson clonality was calculated as the square root of Simpson's diversity index across productive rearrangements. This immuneACCESS table, as held by TCRdb, lists in-frame sequences with V and J called but not all clones. Of the missing ones, under half trace to an unresolved V gene in checked studies; the others have no known cause. From that table come the V and J calls and clone size; the DNA was used to work out D and trimming. The sample table contains about 49,000 clones; only one count was recorded for roughly four fifths of them. Of the sample, 2.5% to 3% is held by the ten largest clones.

Sequencing was performed on peripheral blood. The receptor's source is a woman aged 55-70 years with acute or convalescent COVID-19. The rearrangement combines TRBV5-1 with TRBJ1-2, with TRBD1 matching 10 junction bases. The CDR3 loop reads CATTPGQGTYGYTF. The sequence in DNA is TGCGCCACCACCCCGGGACAGGGGACCTATGGCTACACCTTC.